This entry lists 32 T cell receptor beta chains sequenced from one sample in a study of prognosis after radiotherapy for stage I lung cancer. It was by two-round multiplex PCR that TCR beta CDR3 was amplified from genomic DNA. The first round of PCR was done with primers that matched each TRBV and TRBJ gene. MiXCR, applied by TCRdb to the multiplex PCR reads, yields one record per CDR3 protein. The top ten hold around 53% of the sample, which has 12,000 or so distinct CDR3 sequences, approximately 36% seen once. The starting material was PBMCs, obtained before or after stereotactic body radiation therapy (not recorded which). These TCRs come from a donor over 45 with non-small cell lung cancer.

This clonotype has a count of ten or more. The V gene is TRBV19, the J gene TRBJ1-4; D is ambiguous. V lost 4 bases and J lost 0, with 9 bases in between. From germline, CDR1 is LNHDA and CDR2 SQIVND (reference sequence). This CDR3 is built from 15 residues. Here the CDR3 reads CASSNLGATNEKLFF. The CDR3 coding sequence is TGTGCCAGTAGTAACCTGGGAGCAACTAATGAAAAACTGTTTTTT.

This clonotype was found many times. This rearrangement joins TRBV5-4 to TRBJ2-2, with a weak D call TRBD1 (6 bases). V shed 1 base and J shed 4 bases, with 8 bases lying between them. The CDR3 has 14 amino acids. From germline, CDR1 is SGHNT and CDR2 YYREEE (reference sequence). The CDR3 region is CASSLWTVTGELFF. CDR3 sequence (DNA): TGTGCCAGCAGCTTGTGGACAGTCACCGGGGAGCTGTTTTTT.

The table lists this clonotype with many counts. V is TRBV20-1 and J is TRBJ2-5, with 9 positions matching TRBD1. Germline loops: CDR1 DFQATT, CDR2 SNEGSKA (reference sequence). The CDR3 length is 13 residues. V dropped 3 bases and J dropped 5; count of bases not matched to a gene: 4. The CDR3 DNA reads as TGCAGTGCTAGTATCGGACAGGGGGAGACCCAGTACTTC. Residues: CSASIGQGETQYF.

This rearrangement joins TRBV7-3 to TRBJ2-3; TRBD2 might be the D (5 bases). Trimming stripped 1 base from V and 2 bases from J, with 10 bases between. The germline CDR1 and CDR2 sequences are SGHTA and FQGTGA. The CDR3 is 15 amino acids. The CDR3: CASSLNRGFTDTQYF. CDR3 DNA sequence: TGTGCCAGCAGCTTAAATCGGGGATTCACAGATACGCAGTATTTT.

This clonotype was recorded many times. Sequence at one end of the junction differs from germline and may be a read error. The gene calls are TRBV7-2 and TRBJ2-1; 10 nucleotides match TRBD2. Per the germline V gene, CDR1 is SGHTA and CDR2 is FQGNSA. The CDR3 consists of 16 residues. The CDR3 loop reads CASNLRRTSGYNEQFF. As DNA, the CDR3 is TGTGCCAGCAACTTAAGGCGGACTAGCGGTTACAATGAGCAGTTCTTC.

This clonotype was recorded at least ten times. The rearrangement uses TRBV11-3 and TRBJ1-1; TRBD1 agrees at 8 bases. In germline, CDR1 is SGHNT, CDR2 YENEEA. The V gene end was trimmed by 0 bases and the J gene end by 1 base; junction bases not matched to a gene: 7. This CDR3 spans 17 amino acids. The CDR3, as DNA: TGTGCCAGCAGCTTAGATCTAATAGGACAGGGGAACACTGAAGCTTTCTTT. Translated, it gives CASSLDLIGQGNTEAFF.

This clonotype came up many times. This sequence joins TRBV29-1 and TRBJ2-3; D unclear. Between the trimmed V and J ends, which lost 4 bases and 2 bases, there was a span of 13 bases. In germline, CDR1 is SQVTM, CDR2 ANQGSEA. The CDR3 runs 14 residues. This chain's CDR3 is CSVVSGFITDTQYF. CDR3 nucleotides: TGCAGCGTTGTTTCTGGGTTTATCACAGATACGCAGTATTTT.

This clonotype was seen repeatedly, ten times or more. The chain combines TRBV9 with TRBJ1-4; 7 nucleotides line up with TRBD1. Per the germline V gene, CDR1 is SGDLS and CDR2 is YYNGEE. The CDR3 is 15 amino acids. V lost 4 bases, J lost 7 bases, and 10 bases stayed unmatched. For the CDR3, the DNA is TGTGCCAGCAGCCCACTAGGGGGCGGTGGTGAAAAACTGTTTTTT. It translates to CASSPLGGGGEKLFF.

There are a few counts of this clonotype. Here the CDR3 reads CASSIDHRTGSSYEQYF. In DNA, the CDR3 is TGTGCCAGTAGTATAGATCATCGGACAGGCAGCTCCTACGAGCAGTACTTC. V and J are TRBV19 and TRBJ2-7; TRBD1 agrees at 7 bases. The CDR3 totals 17 residues. V gave up 0 bases and J gave up 0 bases; unmatched junction bases: 8. The germline gives CDR1 LNHDA, CDR2 SQIVND (reference sequence).

The V gene is TRBV6-1, the J gene TRBJ2-2; 11 bases agree with TRBD1. V was pared by 4 bases and J by 4 bases, with 11 bases of the junction left unmatched. Germline V gene sequence: CDR1 MNHNS, CDR2 SASEGT. The CDR3 totals 18 residues. The CDR3 coding sequence is TGTGCCAGCAGTGCCAATCCGACGGGACAGGGGGGCACCGGGGAGCTGTTTTTT. This encodes CASSANPTGQGGTGELFF.

This clonotype was observed many times. The chain is built from TRBV6-1 and TRBJ2-2; D possibly corresponds to TRBD2 (6 bases). This CDR3 contains 15 residues. V was pared by 6 bases and J by 2 bases, with 13 bases between. Germline V CDR1 and CDR2: MNHNS, SASEGT. CDR3 DNA sequence: TGTGCCAGCAGCCAGGACGGGGGAAACACCGGGGAGCTGTTTTTT. This gives the protein CASSQDGGNTGELFF.

This clonotype was recorded many times. The V and J genes are TRBV19 and TRBJ2-6, with 7 nucleotides matching TRBD2. CDR3 length: 18 amino acids. V gave up 7 bases and J gave up 0 bases; unmatched junction bases: 12. Germline loops: CDR1 LNHDA, CDR2 SQIVND (reference sequence). The CDR3 region is CASTVGRNFNSGANVLTF. Written as DNA, the CDR3 is TGTGCCAGTACTGTCGGGAGGAATTTCAACTCTGGGGCCAACGTCCTGACTTTC.

This clonotype was counted ten times or more. The rearrangement links TRBV6-1 to TRBJ1-2; D call uncertain. The CDR3 length is 15 residues. Germline CDR1 and CDR2: MNHNS and SASEGT. Trimming removed 6 bases at V and 0 bases at J, with 14 bases between. The CDR3 sequence: CASRGNLMTNYGYTF. The CDR3 DNA sequence: TGTGCCAGCAGGGGGAATCTGATGACTAACTATGGCTACACCTTC.

The chain has TRBV9 and TRBJ2-5, with D possibly called TRBD1 or TRBD2 (5 bases each). Germline V gene data show CDR1 as SGDLS and CDR2 as YYNGEE. The CDR3 length is 15 residues. The V end lost 0 bases, the J end lost 2 bases, and 11 bases lay between the germline ends. The CDR3 loop is CASSVGGNQQETQYF. The CDR3 nucleotides are TGTGCCAGCAGCGTAGGGGGGAATCAACAAGAGACCCAGTACTTC. The variable domain in full, with the rest retrieved from reference TRBV9 and TRBJ2-5, is DSGVTQTPKHLITATGQRVTLRCSPRSGDLSVYWYQQSLDQGLQFLIQYYNGEERAKGNILERFSAQQFPDLHSELNLSSLELGDSALYFCASSVGGNQQETQYFGPGTRLLVL.

Many counts were recorded for this clonotype. This chain uses TRBV6-1 with TRBJ1-3; D remains unclear. Germline CDR1 MNHNS, CDR2 SASEGT. The CDR3 spans 18 residues. V was cut by 6 bases and J by 0 bases, with 21 bases left in between. The DNA for the CDR3 is TGTGCCAGCAGCCGCGGGTCGAACATAGGTAGCTCTGGAAACACCATATATTTT. Amino acid sequence: CASSRGSNIGSSGNTIYF.

This clonotype has ten or more counts. The chain is built from TRBV6-4 and TRBJ1-2; 7 bases align to TRBD1. The CDR3 covers 12 residues. V dropped 7 bases and J dropped 6; count of bases not matched to a gene: 5. In germline, CDR1 is MRHNA, CDR2 SNTAGT. CDR3 bases: TGTGCCAGCACATCACAGGGGAATGGCTACACCTTC. The encoded protein is CASTSQGNGYTF.

The rearrangement uses TRBV28 and TRBJ1-3, with D possibly matching TRBD1 (6 bases). CDR1 is MDHEN and CDR2 is SYDVKM in the germline V gene. Between the trimmed V and J ends, which lost 7 bases and 0 bases, there was a span of 19 bases. There are 17 residues in the CDR3. CDR3 bases: TGTGCCAGCAAGGGACACCGCGTTCTCCTCTCTGGAAACACCATATATTTT. Encoded protein: CASKGHRVLLSGNTIYF.

The J gene is TRBJ1-1, the V gene TRBV18, with D hard to call. CDR3 length: 14 residues. Trimming removed 3 bases from V and 7 bases from J, with 15 bases in between. The germline gives CDR1 KGHSH, CDR2 LQKENI. The CDR3 DNA reads TGTGCCAGCTCACCTAACAGCGGAAGAGGTGAAGCTTTCTTT. Translated, it gives CASSPNSGRGEAFF. Looking up the rest from reference TRBV18 and TRBJ1-1 gives the full variable domain: NAGVMQNPRHLVRRRGQEARLRCSPMKGHSHVYWYRQLPEEGLKFMVYLQKENIIDESGMPKERFSAEFPKEGPSILRIQQVVRGDSAAYFCASSPNSGRGEAFFGQGTRLTVV.

On this clonotype: A far larger clone is a single base away, which makes a read error likely. This chain uses TRBV6-9 with TRBJ1-6; D is perhaps TRBD1 (6 bases). The CDR3 totals 19 residues. Trimming stripped 6 bases from V and 4 bases from J, with 25 bases between. CDR1 and CDR2 from the germline V gene are MNHGY and SVAAGI. In DNA, the CDR3 is TGTGCCAGCAGCAAGGCAGGGGCCCGAATCACGCCGTATAATTCACCCCTCCACTTT. Protein sequence: CASSKAGARITPYNSPLHF.

This clonotype occurred many times. The V and J genes are TRBV3-1 and TRBJ2-4, with D possibly being TRBD1 (6 bases). From germline, CDR1 is LGHDT and CDR2 YNNKEL (reference sequence). CDR3 size: 16 residues. V dropped 0 bases and J dropped 4 bases, with 13 bases sitting between them. This CDR3 reads CASSQDPLRGKNIQYF. For the CDR3, the DNA is TGTGCCAGCAGCCAAGATCCCCTCAGGGGAAAAAACATTCAGTACTTC.

This clonotype is medium-sized within its sample. This chain joins TRBV28 and TRBJ2-7; 10 nucleotides line up with TRBD2. Germline V lookup: CDR1 MDHEN, CDR2 SYDVKM. This CDR3 has 14 amino acids. V shed 6 bases, J shed 2 bases, and the junction held 4 bases outside the gene matches. CDR3 sequence (DNA): TGTGCCAGCAGCGCCGGGACTAGCGCCTACGAGCAGTACTTC. This gives the protein CASSAGTSAYEQYF.

This clonotype was found many times. The DNA of the CDR3 is TGTGCCAGCAGTTTGGGACAGGGGACTGAAGCTTTCTTT. It translates to CASSLGQGTEAFF. V gene TRBV12-3 or TRBV12-4 combines with J gene TRBJ1-1; 10 nucleotides line up with TRBD1. V gave up 3 bases and J gave up 5 bases; unmatched junction bases: 0. The CDR3 covers 13 residues.

V and J are TRBV24-1 and TRBJ2-3, with D tentatively TRBD2 (5 bases). The germline V gene has CDR1 KGHDR and CDR2 SFDVKD. The CDR3 is made up of 16 amino acids. Trimming removed 4 bases from V and 2 bases from J, with 15 bases in between. CDR3: CATSEASGFDTDTQYF. The CDR3 region has the DNA TGTGCCACCAGTGAAGCCTCGGGATTTGACACAGATACGCAGTATTTT.

This clonotype has ten or more counts. An end of the junction differs from the germline gene, which may be a read error. V and J are TRBV7-7 and TRBJ2-1; 9 bases match TRBD2. The CDR3 sequence is 15 residues long. Germline lookup yields CDR1 SSHAT and CDR2 FNYEAQ (reference sequence). The CDR3 sequence: CASSLREGTPYEQFF. CDR3 sequence (DNA): TGTGCTAGCAGCTTGCGGGAGGGAACCCCCTATGAGCAGTTCTTC.

This clonotype was seen many times. The chain uses TRBV11-2 and TRBJ1-2; tentative D call: TRBD1 (6 bases). Looked up from germline, CDR1 is SGHAT and CDR2 is FQNNGV. Trimming removed 6 bases from V and 2 bases from J, with 19 bases in between. The CDR3 totals 16 residues. This CDR3 reads CASRGGTGGVNYGYTF. The CDR3 DNA is TGTGCCAGCAGGGGGGGGACGGGGGGCGTAAACTATGGCTACACCTTC.

The chain employs TRBV6-9 and TRBJ1-1, with D unresolved. The germline CDR1 and CDR2 sequences are MNHGY and SVAAGI. The CDR3 sequence is 15 residues long. Trimming removed 3 bases at V and 4 bases at J, with 15 bases between. CDR3: CASSYSWEVGTEAFF. Written as DNA, the CDR3 is TGTGCCAGCAGTTACTCCTGGGAGGTGGGCACTGAAGCTTTCTTT.

The J gene is TRBJ2-5, the V gene TRBV7-2; TRBD2 agrees at 14 bases. Per the germline V gene, CDR1 is SGHTA and CDR2 is FQGNSA. This CDR3 is built from 23 residues. The chain's CDR3 is CGSSLEGHRTSGRTKMNQETQYF. The CDR3 DNA is TGTGGCAGTAGTCTAGAAGGCCATCGGACTAGCGGGAGGACTAAAATGAACCAAGAGACCCAGTACTTC.

In its sample, this clonotype was seen many times. This chain links TRBV5-1 with TRBJ2-7; TRBD1 agrees at 7 bases. Germline values: CDR1 SGHRS, CDR2 YFSETQ. This CDR3 spans 14 amino acids. The V gene end was trimmed by 2 bases and the J gene end by 4 bases; junction bases not matched to a gene: 6. CDR3 coding DNA: TGCGCCAGCAGCTTTATTCAGGGGGTATACGAGCAGTACTTC. Translating it yields CASSFIQGVYEQYF.

This clonotype was counted ten times or more. The chain links TRBV7-2 to TRBJ1-5, with TRBD1 as a possible D gene (5 bases). Germline-derived CDR1 and CDR2 are SGHTA and FQGNSA. This CDR3 comprises 13 residues. V lost 1 base to trimming and J lost 4 bases, with 5 bases between them. The CDR3 here is CASSLGQNQPQHF. The CDR3 bases are TGTGCCAGCAGCTTAGGACAGAATCAGCCCCAGCATTTT.

The chain links TRBV20-1 to TRBJ2-3, with TRBD1 as a possible D gene (5 bases). Germline V gene lookup returns CDR1 DFQATT and CDR2 SNEGSKA (reference sequence). This CDR3 region has 14 residues. The V and J ends lost 1 base and 5 bases respectively, with 13 bases between them. Here the CDR3 DNA reads TGCAGTGCTAGAGGGTGGGGCTACGTAGATACGCAGTATTTT. Translated: CSARGWGYVDTQYF.

This clonotype was detected many times. This chain uses TRBV3-1 with TRBJ1-5; no reliable D call. There are 13 residues in the CDR3. V was pared by 1 base and J by 6 bases, with 7 bases between. Germline CDR1 LGHDT, CDR2 YNNKEL (reference sequence). The CDR3 spells CASSQGWGQPQHF. The DNA for the CDR3 is TGTGCCAGCAGCCAAGGATGGGGTCAGCCCCAGCATTTT. The variable domain in full, with the rest retrieved from reference TRBV3-1 and TRBJ1-5, is DTAVSQTPKYLVTQMGNDKSIKCEQNLGHDTMYWYKQDSKKFLKIMFSYNNKELIINETVPNRFSPKSPDKAHLNLHINSLELGDSAVYFCASSQGWGQPQHFGDGTRLSIL.

The rearrangement uses TRBV5-1 and TRBJ1-4; 9 positions match TRBD1. The CDR3 is 14 amino acids. CDR1 and CDR2 from the germline V gene are SGHRS and YFSETQ. Trimming took 7 bases from V and 8 from J; bases not matched to a gene: 9. CDR3: CASLEQGAREKLFF. The CDR3 DNA is TGCGCCAGCTTGGAACAGGGGGCCCGGGAAAAACTGTTTTTT. The entire variable domain, with the rest obtained from reference TRBV5-1 and TRBJ1-4, is as follows: KAGVTQTPRYLIKTRGQQVTLSCSPISGHRSVSWYQQTPGQGLQFLFEYFSETQRNKGNFPGRFSGRQFSNSRSEMNVSTLELGDSALYLCASLEQGAREKLFFGSGTQLSVL.